Following are 16 T cell receptor beta chains from one sample sequenced in a study of shared T cell receptors in the human thymus. Method: immunoSEQ multiplex PCR; TCRdb's copy keeps in-frame clones and lacks some. The table has hundreds of thousands of clones, around 87% seen once. Another study also made use of these data, one on human thymus T cells.

What was sequenced was thymocytes. These TCRs come from a boy in the first two years of life with a congenital heart defect.

The genes are TRBV7-9 and TRBJ2-2; the match to TRBD2 covers 8 bases. The germline V gene has CDR1 SEHNR and CDR2 FQNEAQ (reference sequence). V gave up 5 bases and J gave up 4 bases; unmatched junction bases: 3. The CDR3 runs 14 residues. The DNA for the CDR3 is TGTGCCAGCAGCCGGGGGGGTAGCACCGGGGAGCTGTTTTTT. Amino acids: CASSRGGSTGELFF. Variable domain in full (rest from reference TRBV7-9 and TRBJ2-2): DTGVSQNPRHKITKRGQNVTFRCDPISEHNRLYWYRQTLGQGPEFLTYFQNEAQLEKSRLLSDRFSAERPKGSFSTLEIQRTEQGDSAMYLCASSRGGSTGELFFGEGSRLTVL.

In this sample, this clone turned up a few times. The gene calls are TRBV5-6 and TRBJ2-7; D might be TRBD1 (5 bases). Germline V gene data show CDR1 as SGHDT and CDR2 as YYEEEE. V shed 7 bases and J shed 6 bases, with 11 bases lying between them. The CDR3 loop spans 11 amino acids. For the CDR3, the DNA is TGTGCCAGCCTAAAGGGGTCCGAGCAGTACTTC. It translates to CASLKGSEQYF.

The chain employs TRBV15 and TRBJ2-7; 11 bases line up with TRBD1. The CDR3 consists of 16 residues. V trimming: 2 bases; J trimming: 3 bases; junction bases outside the gene matches: 6. Germline V gives CDR1 LNHNV, CDR2 YYDKDF (reference sequence). CDR3 in amino acids: CATSRNTGTGGYEQYF. The CDR3, as DNA: TGTGCCACCAGCAGAAATACCGGGACAGGGGGCTACGAGCAGTACTTC.

The chain has TRBV29-1 and TRBJ2-7, with D perhaps matching TRBD2 (6 bases). Germline V lookup: CDR1 SQVTM, CDR2 ANQGSEA. V lost 4 bases and J 4 bases, leaving 14 bases between the germline ends. The CDR3 is made up of 13 amino acids. Here the CDR3 reads CSVVTGVVYEQYF. The DNA of the CDR3 is TGCAGCGTTGTAACGGGAGTGGTGTACGAGCAGTACTTC.

This rearrangement joins TRBV30 to TRBJ2-1; TRBD1 agrees at 10 bases. The V gene end was trimmed by 1 base and the J gene end by 7 bases; junction bases not matched to a gene: 4. CDR1 and CDR2 from the germline V gene are GTSNPN and SVGIG (reference sequence). The CDR3 length is 14 residues. The CDR3 sequence: CAWSGQGAWNEQFF. The DNA for the CDR3 is TGTGCCTGGAGTGGACAGGGGGCATGGAATGAGCAGTTCTTC.

This rearrangement joins TRBV5-8 to TRBJ2-7, with TRBD1 identical over 7 bases. Trimming cost V 4 bases and J 1 base; bases outside gene matches: 8. The CDR3 runs 15 residues. Germline V gives CDR1 SGHTS, CDR2 YDEGEE. CDR3 in amino acids: CASSGRGRQSYEQYF. DNA of the CDR3: TGTGCCAGCAGCGGAAGGGGGCGGCAATCCTACGAGCAGTACTTC.

In this sample, this clone turned up once. This chain connects TRBV10-3 to TRBJ2-2, with D hard to call. CDR3 length: 11 amino acids. The V gene's germline CDR1 is ENHRY and CDR2 SYGVKD. Trimming stripped 0 bases from V and 9 bases from J, with 2 bases between. CDR3 nucleotide sequence: TGTGCCATCAGTGAGTCCAGGGAGCTGTTTTTT. This sequence encodes CAISESRELFF.

The chain carries TRBV4-3 and TRBJ1-1; D remains unclear. CDR1 and CDR2 from the germline V gene are LGHNA and YSLEER. This CDR3 region has 15 residues. The V gene lost 0 bases and the J gene lost 7 bases, with 15 bases spanning the gap. CDR3 coding DNA: TGCGCCAGCAGCCAAGATATTAGGGCAGCGGTTGAAGCTTTCTTT. It yields the protein CASSQDIRAAVEAFF.

This clone was seen more than once but under ten times. The CDR3 protein is CASSIGTTVNTEAFF. DNA for the CDR3: TGTGCCAGTAGTATAGGCACCACGGTGAACACTGAAGCTTTCTTT. This chain links TRBV19 with TRBJ1-1; unclear D gene. CDR1 LNHDA and CDR2 SQIVND come from the germline V gene (reference sequence). Deletions cut 1 base from V and 0 bases from J, with 9 bases between. The CDR3 runs 15 residues.

J is TRBJ1-1 and V is TRBV18; 8 nucleotides match TRBD1. The CDR3 spans 14 residues. The trim removed 8 bases at V and 1 base at J, leaving 6 bases unmatched. Germline V gene data show CDR1 as KGHSH and CDR2 as LQKENI. The CDR3 spells CASTQGAGNTEAFF. As DNA, the CDR3 is TGTGCCAGCACGCAGGGGGCTGGGAACACTGAAGCTTTCTTT.

The V and J genes are TRBV5-1 and TRBJ2-2; a weak D match, TRBD2 (5 bases). The germline gives CDR1 SGHRS, CDR2 YFSETQ. CDR3 length: 14 residues. Trimming removed 6 bases at V and 6 bases at J, with 15 bases between. CDR3 sequence (DNA): TGCGCCAGCACCTCCTTTCCGGGGTCCGGGGAGCTGTTTTTT. It specifies CASTSFPGSGELFF.

This clone has only a few counts. J is TRBJ1-2 and V is TRBV6-5; the match to TRBD1 covers 11 bases. Germline V gene lookup returns CDR1 MNHEY and CDR2 SVGAGI. This CDR3 comprises 15 residues. Trimming removed 6 bases from V and 5 bases from J; junction bases left unmatched: 8. The DNA of the CDR3 is TGTGCCAGCAGCCCCCGGGGGACAGGGGGGTATGGCTACACCTTC. Protein sequence: CASSPRGTGGYGYTF.

The chain recombines TRBV19 with TRBJ1-2; D might be TRBD1 (6 bases). Deletions cut 5 bases from V and 4 bases from J, with 14 bases between. The CDR3 extends over 14 amino acids. The germline V gene has CDR1 LNHDA and CDR2 SQIVND (reference sequence). CDR3 sequence reads: CASSELQGSYGYTF. CDR3 nucleotides: TGTGCCAGTAGTGAACTACAGGGTTCCTATGGCTACACCTTC. Drawing the rest from reference TRBV19 and TRBJ1-2, the complete variable domain is DGGITQSPKYLFRKEGQNVTLSCEQNLNHDAMYWYRQDPGQGLRLIYYSQIVNDFQKGDIAEGYSVSREKKESFPLTVTSAQKNPTAFYLCASSELQGSYGYTFGSGTRLTVV.

The V call is TRBV6-6, the J call TRBJ2-1; TRBD2 matches 8 bases. From germline, CDR1 is MNHNY and CDR2 SVGAGI (reference sequence). With V trimmed by 5 bases and J by 6 bases, 12 bases remained unmatched. The CDR3 runs to 16 residues. CDR3 sequence (DNA): TGTGCCAGCAGTACCCTTTGGCTAGCGGGCCCCAATGAGCAGTTCTTC. Encoded protein: CASSTLWLAGPNEQFF.

V usage is TRBV29-1 and J usage is TRBJ1-1; 7 positions agree with TRBD1. Germline values: CDR1 SQVTM, CDR2 ANQGSEA. The CDR3 totals 13 residues. J was trimmed by 2 bases and V by 7 bases; bases with no gene match: 7. CDR3: CSDEDRSNTEAFF. The CDR3 bases are TGCAGCGATGAGGACAGGTCAAACACTGAAGCTTTCTTT.

This chain links TRBV7-6 with TRBJ1-5; the D gene is possibly TRBD1 (5 bases). The CDR3 totals 16 residues. Deletions cut 3 bases from V and 4 bases from J, with 16 bases between. The germline V gene encodes CDR1 SGHVS and CDR2 FNYEAQ. For the CDR3, the DNA is TGTGCCAGCAGCTTGGGCCGAAGGGGTCCAAATCAGCCCCAGCATTTT. This sequence encodes CASSLGRRGPNQPQHF.